This TCR beta chain was sequenced for a study of blood T cell repertoires in COVID-19. CDR1 and CDR2 (germline): LGHNA, YNFKEQ. The V end lost 1 base, the J end lost 2 bases, and 14 bases lay between the germline ends. The CDR3 has 16 residues. The protocol was immunoSEQ multiplex PCR, while the TCRdb copy is restricted to in-frame clones and leaves out a portion. Of some 250,000 clones listed, about 86% are singletons. What was sequenced was peripheral blood. This clonotype originated in a man aged 50 or older with active or convalescent COVID-19. This chain uses TRBV4-2 with TRBJ2-5, with D possibly matching TRBD1 (6 bases). The CDR3, as DNA: TGTGCCAGCAGCCAAGTCCCAGGGGATTCACAAGAGACCCAGTACTTC. It yields the protein CASSQVPGDSQETQYF.